This T cell receptor (beta chain) stems from a study of blood T cells in healthy people across ages. Germline V lookup: CDR1 DFQATT, CDR2 SNEGSKA (reference sequence). The CDR3 spans 12 residues. V lost 4 bases and J lost 5, with 9 bases in between. A sample-barcoded 5' primer and a J-beta primer mix were used in a second PCR of roughly 6 to 11 cycles. TCRdb re-called the 5' RACE reads through MiXCR, storing one row per CDR3 protein. There are hundreds of thousands of distinct CDR3 sequences in the sample; roughly 56% occur only once, and 25% to 30% lies in the top ten. The chain combines TRBV20-1 with TRBJ2-1; possibly TRBD2 for D (5 bases). The specimen was blood. This receptor was taken from a man aged 40-50 years in good health. The CDR3 sequence: CSAISGHNEQFF. In DNA form, the CDR3 reads TGCAGTGCTATAAGCGGCCACAATGAGCAGTTCTTC.